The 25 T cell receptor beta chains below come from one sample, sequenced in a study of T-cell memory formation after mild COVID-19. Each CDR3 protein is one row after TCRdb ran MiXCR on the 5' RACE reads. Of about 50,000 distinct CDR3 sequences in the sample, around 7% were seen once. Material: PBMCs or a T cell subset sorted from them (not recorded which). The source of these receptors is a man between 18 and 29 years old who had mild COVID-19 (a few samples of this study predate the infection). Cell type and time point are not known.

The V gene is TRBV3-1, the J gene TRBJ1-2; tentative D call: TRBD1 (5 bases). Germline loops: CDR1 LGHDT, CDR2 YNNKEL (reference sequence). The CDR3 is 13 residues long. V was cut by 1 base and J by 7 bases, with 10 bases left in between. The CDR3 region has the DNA TGTGCCAGCAGCCAAGGAAGACAGCTTGGCTACACCTTC. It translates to CASSQGRQLGYTF.

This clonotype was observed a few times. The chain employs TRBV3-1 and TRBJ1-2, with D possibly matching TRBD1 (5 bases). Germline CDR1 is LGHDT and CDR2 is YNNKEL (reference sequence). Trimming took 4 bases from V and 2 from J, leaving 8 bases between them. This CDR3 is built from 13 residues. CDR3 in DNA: TGTGCCAGCAGCCCGGACAAGAACTATGGCTACACCTTC. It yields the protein CASSPDKNYGYTF. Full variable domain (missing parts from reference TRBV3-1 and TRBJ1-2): DTAVSQTPKYLVTQMGNDKSIKCEQNLGHDTMYWYKQDSKKFLKIMFSYNNKELIINETVPNRFSPKSPDKAHLNLHINSLELGDSAVYFCASSPDKNYGYTFGSGTRLTVV.

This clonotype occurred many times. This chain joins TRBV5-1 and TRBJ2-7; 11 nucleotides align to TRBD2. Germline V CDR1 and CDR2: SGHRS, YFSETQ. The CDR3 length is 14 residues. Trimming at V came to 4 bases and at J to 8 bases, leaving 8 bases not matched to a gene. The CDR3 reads CASSGGLAGLQQYF. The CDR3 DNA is TGCGCCAGCAGCGGAGGACTAGCGGGCCTCCAGCAGTACTTC.

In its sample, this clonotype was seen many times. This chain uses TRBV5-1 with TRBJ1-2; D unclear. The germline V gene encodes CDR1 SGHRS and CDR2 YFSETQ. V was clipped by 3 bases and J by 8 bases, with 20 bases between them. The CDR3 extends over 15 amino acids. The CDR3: CASSSSGIPDGGYTF. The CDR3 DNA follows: TGCGCCAGCAGCTCGTCCGGGATCCCCGATGGGGGCTACACCTTC. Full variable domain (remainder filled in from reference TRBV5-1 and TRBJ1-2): KAGVTQTPRYLIKTRGQQVTLSCSPISGHRSVSWYQQTPGQGLQFLFEYFSETQRNKGNFPGRFSGRQFSNSRSEMNVSTLELGDSALYLCASSSSGIPDGGYTFGSGTRLTVV.

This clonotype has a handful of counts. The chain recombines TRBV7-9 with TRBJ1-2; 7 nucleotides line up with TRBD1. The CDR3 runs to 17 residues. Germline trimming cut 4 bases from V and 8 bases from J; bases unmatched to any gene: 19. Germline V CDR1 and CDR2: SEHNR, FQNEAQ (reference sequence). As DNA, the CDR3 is TGTGCCAGCAGCTCTAGGGACAGCGCTGGAGATAGGGGAGGCTACACCTTC. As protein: CASSSRDSAGDRGGYTF. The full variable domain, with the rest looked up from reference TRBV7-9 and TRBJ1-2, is DTGVSQNPRHKITKRGQNVTFRCDPISEHNRLYWYRQTLGQGPEFLTYFQNEAQLEKSRLLSDRFSAERPKGSFSTLEIQRTEQGDSAMYLCASSSRDSAGDRGGYTFGSGTRLTVV.

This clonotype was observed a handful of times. The CDR3 DNA is TGCGCCAGCAGCCAAGGTTCCTACAATGAGCAGTTCTTC. Translating gives CASSQGSYNEQFF. This rearrangement joins TRBV4-3 to TRBJ2-1, with unresolved D. The V gene's germline CDR1 is LGHNA and CDR2 YSLEER. This CDR3 contains 13 residues. Trimming stripped 1 base from V and 1 base from J, with 2 bases between.

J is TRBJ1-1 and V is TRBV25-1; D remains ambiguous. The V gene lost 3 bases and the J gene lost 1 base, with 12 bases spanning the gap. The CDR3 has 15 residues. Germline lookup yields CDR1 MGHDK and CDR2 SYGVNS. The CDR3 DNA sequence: TGTGCCAGCAGTGACCCCGGACGGGCGAACACTGAAGCTTTCTTT. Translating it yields CASSDPGRANTEAFF.

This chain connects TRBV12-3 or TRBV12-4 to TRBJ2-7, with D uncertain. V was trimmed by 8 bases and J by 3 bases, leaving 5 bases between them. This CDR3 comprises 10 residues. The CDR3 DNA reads TGTGCCAGCGGCTTCTACGAGCAGTACTTC. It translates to CASGFYEQYF.

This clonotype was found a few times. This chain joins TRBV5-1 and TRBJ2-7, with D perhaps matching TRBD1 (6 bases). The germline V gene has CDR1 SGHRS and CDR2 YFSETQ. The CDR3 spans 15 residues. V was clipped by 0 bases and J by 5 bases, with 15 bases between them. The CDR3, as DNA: TGCGCCAGCAGCTTGGATCAAAGGGGGATAGACGAGCAGTACTTC. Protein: CASSLDQRGIDEQYF.

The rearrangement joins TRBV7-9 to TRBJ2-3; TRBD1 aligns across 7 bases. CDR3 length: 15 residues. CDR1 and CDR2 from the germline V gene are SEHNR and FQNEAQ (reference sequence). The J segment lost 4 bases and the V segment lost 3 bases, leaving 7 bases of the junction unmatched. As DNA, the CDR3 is TGTGCCAGCAGCTTGGGACAGAGGGCTGCAGATACGCAGTATTTT. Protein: CASSLGQRAADTQYF.

The CDR3 sequence is CASSGPGNTEAFF. In nucleotides, the CDR3 is TGTGCCAGCAGTGGCCCGGGGAACACTGAAGCTTTCTTT. The chain combines TRBV2 with TRBJ1-1; no reliable D call. The CDR3 totals 13 residues. Trimming removed 4 bases at V and 1 base at J, with 7 bases between. CDR1 and CDR2 (germline): SNHLY, FYNNEI.

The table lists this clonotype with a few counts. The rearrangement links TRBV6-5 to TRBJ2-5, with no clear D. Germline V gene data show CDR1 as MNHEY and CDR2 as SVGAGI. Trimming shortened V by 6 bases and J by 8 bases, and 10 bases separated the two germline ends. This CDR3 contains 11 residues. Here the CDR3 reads CASRSTFTQYF. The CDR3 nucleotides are TGTGCCAGCAGATCGACTTTTACCCAGTACTTC.

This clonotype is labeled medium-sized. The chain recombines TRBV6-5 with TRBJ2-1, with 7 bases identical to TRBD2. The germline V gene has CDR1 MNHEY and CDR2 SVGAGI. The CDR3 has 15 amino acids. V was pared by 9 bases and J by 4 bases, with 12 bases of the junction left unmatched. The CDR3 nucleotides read TGTGCCAGTGGGGGGGGGAGGTCCCTTTACAATGAGCAGTTCTTC. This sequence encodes CASGGGRSLYNEQFF.

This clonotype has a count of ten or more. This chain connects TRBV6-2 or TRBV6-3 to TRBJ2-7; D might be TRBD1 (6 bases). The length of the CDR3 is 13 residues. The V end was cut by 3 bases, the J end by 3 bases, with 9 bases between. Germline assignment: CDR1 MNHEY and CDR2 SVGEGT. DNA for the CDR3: TGTGCCAGCAGTTATTCCAGGGGCTACGAGCAGTACGTC. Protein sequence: CASSYSRGYEQYV.

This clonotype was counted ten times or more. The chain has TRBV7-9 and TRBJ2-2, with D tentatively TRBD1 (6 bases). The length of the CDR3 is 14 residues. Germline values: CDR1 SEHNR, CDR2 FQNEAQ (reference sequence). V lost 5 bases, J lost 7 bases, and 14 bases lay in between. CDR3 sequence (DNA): TGTGCCAGCAGCCGGAAACAGGGTATCGGGGAGCTGTTTTTT. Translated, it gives CASSRKQGIGELFF. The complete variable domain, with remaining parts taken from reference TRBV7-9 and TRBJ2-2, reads DTGVSQNPRHKITKRGQNVTFRCDPISEHNRLYWYRQTLGQGPEFLTYFQNEAQLEKSRLLSDRFSAERPKGSFSTLEIQRTEQGDSAMYLCASSRKQGIGELFFGEGSRLTVL.

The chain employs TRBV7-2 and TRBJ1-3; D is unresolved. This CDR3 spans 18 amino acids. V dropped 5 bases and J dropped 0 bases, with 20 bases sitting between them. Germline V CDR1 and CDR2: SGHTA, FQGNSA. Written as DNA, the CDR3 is TGTGCCAGCAGCCGGGCCCTAGCGTCGCCGTCCTCTGGAAACACCATATATTTT. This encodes CASSRALASPSSGNTIYF. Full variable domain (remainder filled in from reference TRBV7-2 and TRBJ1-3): GAGVSQSPSNKVTEKGKDVELRCDPISGHTALYWYRQSLGQGLEFLIYFQGNSAPDKSGLPSDRFSAERTGGSVSTLTIQRTQQEDSAVYLCASSRALASPSSGNTIYFGEGSWLTVV.

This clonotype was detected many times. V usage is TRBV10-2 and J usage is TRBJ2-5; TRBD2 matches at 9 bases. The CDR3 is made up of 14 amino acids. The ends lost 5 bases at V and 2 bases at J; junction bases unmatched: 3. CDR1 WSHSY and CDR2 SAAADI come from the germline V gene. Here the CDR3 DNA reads TGCGCCAGCAGTCTGCGGGGGGGACAAGAGACCCAGTACTTC. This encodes CASSLRGGQETQYF.

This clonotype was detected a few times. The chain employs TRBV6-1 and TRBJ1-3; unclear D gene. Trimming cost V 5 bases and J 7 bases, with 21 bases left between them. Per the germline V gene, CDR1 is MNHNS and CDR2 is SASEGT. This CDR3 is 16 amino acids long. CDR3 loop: CASSRARAGWENTIYF. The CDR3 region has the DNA TGTGCCAGCAGTCGGGCCCGGGCAGGCTGGGAGAACACCATATATTTT.

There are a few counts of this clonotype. The CDR3 is CASSLMWGQPVYEQYF. The CDR3 region has the DNA TGTGCCAGCAGCTTGATGTGGGGACAGCCCGTCTACGAGCAGTACTTC. V usage is TRBV6-5 and J usage is TRBJ2-7; TRBD1 agrees at 7 bases. This CDR3 contains 16 residues. Per germline, CDR1 MNHEY and CDR2 SVGAGI. Trimming cost V 6 bases and J 3 bases; bases outside gene matches: 14.

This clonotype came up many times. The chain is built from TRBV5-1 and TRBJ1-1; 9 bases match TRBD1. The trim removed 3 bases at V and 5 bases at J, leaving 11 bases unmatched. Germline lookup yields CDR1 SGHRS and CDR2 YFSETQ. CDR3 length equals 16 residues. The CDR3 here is CASSSQLDRGKTEAFF. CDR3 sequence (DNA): TGCGCCAGCAGCTCCCAATTGGACAGGGGAAAAACTGAAGCTTTCTTT.

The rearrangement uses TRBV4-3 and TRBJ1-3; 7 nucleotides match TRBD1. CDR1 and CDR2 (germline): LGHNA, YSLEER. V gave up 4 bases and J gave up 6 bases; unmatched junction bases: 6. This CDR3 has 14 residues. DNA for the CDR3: TGCGCCAGCAGCCCCATGACAGGGATAAACACCATATATTTT. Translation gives CASSPMTGINTIYF.

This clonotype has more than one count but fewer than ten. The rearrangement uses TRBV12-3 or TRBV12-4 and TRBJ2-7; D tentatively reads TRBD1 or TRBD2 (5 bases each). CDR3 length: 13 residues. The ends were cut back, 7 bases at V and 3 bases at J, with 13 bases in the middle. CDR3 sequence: CASKMGRFYEQYF. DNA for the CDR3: TGTGCCAGCAAAATGGGACGGTTCTACGAGCAGTACTTC.

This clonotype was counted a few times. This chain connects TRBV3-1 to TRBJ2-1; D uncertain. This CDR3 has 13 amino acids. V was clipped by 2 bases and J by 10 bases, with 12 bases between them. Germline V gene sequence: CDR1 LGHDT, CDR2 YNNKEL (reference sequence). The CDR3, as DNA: TGTGCCAGCAGCCAATCAAGGGTGTCCGAGCAGTTCTTC. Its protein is CASSQSRVSEQFF.

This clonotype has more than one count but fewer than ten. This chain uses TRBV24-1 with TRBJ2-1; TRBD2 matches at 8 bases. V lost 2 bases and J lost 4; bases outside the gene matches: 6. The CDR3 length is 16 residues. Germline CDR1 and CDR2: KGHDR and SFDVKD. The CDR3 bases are TGTGCCACCAGTGATTACGGGGGGGTGGGGTACAATGAGCAGTTCTTC. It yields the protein CATSDYGGVGYNEQFF.

The CDR3 reads CASKSGIYSEQYF. CDR3 bases: TGTGCCAGCAAGTCGGGGATATATAGCGAGCAGTACTTC. The chain employs TRBV12-3 or TRBV12-4 and TRBJ2-7, with D perhaps TRBD2 (5 bases). This CDR3 is 13 amino acids long. Deletions cut 7 bases from V and 6 bases from J, with 16 bases between.